The next 5 T cell receptor beta chains were all read from a single sample in a study of blood T cell repertoires in COVID-19. Measured with immunoSEQ multiplex PCR; TCRdb has only the in-frame clones, and not every one. The sample yields about 55,000 clones, roughly four fifths seen once. Sequences were obtained from peripheral blood. The source is a woman aged 60-75 years with acute or convalescent COVID-19.

CDR3 protein: CASSLRLAGGSDTQYF. The CDR3, as DNA: TGTGCCAGCAGCTTACGGCTAGCGGGGGGATCTGATACGCAGTATTTT. The rearrangement links TRBV7-3 to TRBJ2-3; 11 nucleotides line up with TRBD2. This CDR3 region has 16 residues. The ends lost 2 bases at V and 6 bases at J; junction bases unmatched: 7. The germline CDR1 and CDR2 sequences are SGHTA and FQGTGA. Supplemented by reference TRBV7-3 and TRBJ2-3, the full variable domain reads GAGVSQTPSNKVTEKGKYVELRCDPISGHTALYWYRQSLGQGPEFLIYFQGTGAADDSGLPNDRFFAVRPEGSVSTLKIQRTERGDSAVYLCASSLRLAGGSDTQYFGPGTRLTVL.

The J gene is TRBJ1-3, the V gene TRBV18; possible D gene TRBD1, 5 bases. This CDR3 is built from 16 residues. Trimming pared 1 base from V and 2 bases from J, leaving 12 bases between. Germline CDR1 is KGHSH and CDR2 is LQKENI. The CDR3 nucleotides read TGTGCCAGCTCACCACAGGGGTTGGGCGCTGGAAACACCATATATTTT. Its translation is CASSPQGLGAGNTIYF.

J is TRBJ2-4 and V is TRBV27, with 10 bases that match TRBD1. Trimming removed 7 bases from V and 0 bases from J; junction bases left unmatched: 21. Per germline, CDR1 MNHEY and CDR2 SMNVEV (reference sequence). The CDR3 covers 21 residues. The CDR3 DNA reads as TGTGCCAGCACTTGGGGGACAGGGGAATTGGGCTGGGGGTTAGCCAAAAACATTCAGTACTTC. Translated: CASTWGTGELGWGLAKNIQYF.

The rearrangement joins TRBV11-2 to TRBJ1-2; no firm D call. The V and J ends lost 0 bases and 4 bases respectively, with 6 bases between them. CDR1 is SGHAT and CDR2 is FQNNGV in the germline V gene. This CDR3 has 13 residues. CDR3 coding DNA: TGTGCCAGCAGCTTAGATCTTCTCTATGGCTACACCTTC. It specifies CASSLDLLYGYTF.

This chain connects TRBV19 to TRBJ1-5; TRBD1 agrees at 9 bases. The length of the CDR3 is 16 residues. The junction had 12 bases not matched to a gene; V was cut back by 6 bases and J by 6 bases. Germline CDR1 LNHDA, CDR2 SQIVND (reference sequence). CDR3 nucleotide sequence: TGTGCCAGTAGCCATTATATACAGGGGGCAAGTCAGCCCCAGCATTTT. As protein: CASSHYIQGASQPQHF.